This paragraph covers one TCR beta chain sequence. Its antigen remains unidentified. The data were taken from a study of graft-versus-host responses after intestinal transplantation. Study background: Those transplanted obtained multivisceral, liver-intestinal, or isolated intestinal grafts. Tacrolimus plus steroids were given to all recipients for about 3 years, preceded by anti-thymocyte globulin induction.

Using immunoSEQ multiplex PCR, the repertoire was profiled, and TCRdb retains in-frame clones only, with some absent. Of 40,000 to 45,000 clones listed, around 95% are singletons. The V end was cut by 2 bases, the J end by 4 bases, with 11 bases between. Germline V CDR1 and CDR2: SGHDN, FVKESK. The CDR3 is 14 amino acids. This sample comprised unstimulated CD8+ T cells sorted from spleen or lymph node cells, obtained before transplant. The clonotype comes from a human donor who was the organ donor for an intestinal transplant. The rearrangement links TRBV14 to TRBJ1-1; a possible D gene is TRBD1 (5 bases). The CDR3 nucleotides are TGTGCCAGCAGCCAAATGCAGGGTTCCACTGAAGCTTTCTTT. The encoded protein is CASSQMQGSTEAFF.